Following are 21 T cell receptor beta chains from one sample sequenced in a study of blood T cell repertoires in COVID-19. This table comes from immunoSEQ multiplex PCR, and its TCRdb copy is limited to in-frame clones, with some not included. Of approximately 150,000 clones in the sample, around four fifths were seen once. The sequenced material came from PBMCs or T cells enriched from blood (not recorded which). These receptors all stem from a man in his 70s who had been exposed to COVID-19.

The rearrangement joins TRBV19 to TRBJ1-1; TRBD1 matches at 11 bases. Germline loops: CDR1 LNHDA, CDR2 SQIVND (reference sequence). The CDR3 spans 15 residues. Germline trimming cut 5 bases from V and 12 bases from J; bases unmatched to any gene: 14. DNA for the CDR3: TGTGCCAGTAGTTCCCGGGACAGGGGGAAAGTTGGAACTTTCTTT. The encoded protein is CASSSRDRGKVGTFF. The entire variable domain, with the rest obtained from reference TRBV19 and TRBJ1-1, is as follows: DGGITQSPKYLFRKEGQNVTLSCEQNLNHDAMYWYRQDPGQGLRLIYYSQIVNDFQKGDIAEGYSVSREKKESFPLTVTSAQKNPTAFYLCASSSRDRGKVGTFFGQGTRLTVV.

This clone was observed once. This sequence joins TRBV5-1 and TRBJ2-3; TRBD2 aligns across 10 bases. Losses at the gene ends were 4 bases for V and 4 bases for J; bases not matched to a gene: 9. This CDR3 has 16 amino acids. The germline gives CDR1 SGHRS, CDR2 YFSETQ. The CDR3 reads CASSSASGGRADTQYF. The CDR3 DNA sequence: TGCGCCAGCAGCAGCGCTAGCGGGGGTCGTGCAGATACGCAGTATTTT.

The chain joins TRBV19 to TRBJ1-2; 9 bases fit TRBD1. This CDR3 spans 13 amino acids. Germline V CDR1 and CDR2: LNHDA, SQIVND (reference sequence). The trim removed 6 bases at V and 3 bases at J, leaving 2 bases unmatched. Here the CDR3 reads CASRDRGDYGYTF. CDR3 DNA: TGTGCCAGTAGGGACAGGGGTGACTATGGCTACACCTTC.

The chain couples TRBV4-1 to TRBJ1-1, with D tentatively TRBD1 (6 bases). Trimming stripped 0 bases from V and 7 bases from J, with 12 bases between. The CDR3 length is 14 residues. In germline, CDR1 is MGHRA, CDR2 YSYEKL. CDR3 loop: CASSQDRTAIEAFF. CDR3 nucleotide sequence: TGCGCCAGCAGCCAAGATAGGACAGCGATTGAAGCTTTCTTT.

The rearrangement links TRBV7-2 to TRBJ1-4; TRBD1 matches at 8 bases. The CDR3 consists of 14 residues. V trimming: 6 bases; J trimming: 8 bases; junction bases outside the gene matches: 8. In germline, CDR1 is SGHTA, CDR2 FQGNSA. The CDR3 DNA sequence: TGTGCCAGCAGGCACACAGGGGGAGGAGAAAAACTGTTTTTT. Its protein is CASRHTGGGEKLFF.

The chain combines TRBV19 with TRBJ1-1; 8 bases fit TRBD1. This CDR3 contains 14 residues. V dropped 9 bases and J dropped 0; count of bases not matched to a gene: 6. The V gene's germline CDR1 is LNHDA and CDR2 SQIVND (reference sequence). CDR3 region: CASNTGQVNTEAFF. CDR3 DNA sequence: TGTGCCAGCAACACGGGACAGGTGAACACTGAAGCTTTCTTT. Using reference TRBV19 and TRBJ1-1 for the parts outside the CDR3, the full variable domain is DGGITQSPKYLFRKEGQNVTLSCEQNLNHDAMYWYRQDPGQGLRLIYYSQIVNDFQKGDIAEGYSVSREKKESFPLTVTSAQKNPTAFYLCASNTGQVNTEAFFGQGTRLTVV.

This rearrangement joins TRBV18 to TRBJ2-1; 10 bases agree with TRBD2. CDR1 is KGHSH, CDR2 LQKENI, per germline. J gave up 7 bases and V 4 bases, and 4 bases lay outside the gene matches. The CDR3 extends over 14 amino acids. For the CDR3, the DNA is TGTGCCAGCTCACTGGGACTAGCGCCTAATGAGCAGTTCTTC. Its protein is CASSLGLAPNEQFF.

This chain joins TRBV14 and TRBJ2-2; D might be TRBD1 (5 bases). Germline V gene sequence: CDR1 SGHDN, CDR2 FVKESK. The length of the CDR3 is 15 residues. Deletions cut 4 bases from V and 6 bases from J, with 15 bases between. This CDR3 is CASSPWTRGAGELFF. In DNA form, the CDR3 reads TGTGCCAGCAGCCCATGGACAAGGGGTGCCGGGGAGCTGTTTTTT.

The CDR3 DNA sequence: TGTGCCAGCAGTTATGGGACAGGAGTTGGCTACACCTTC. Translation: CASSYGTGVGYTF. The chain combines TRBV6-2 or TRBV6-3 with TRBJ1-2, with 8 bases aligning to TRBD1. CDR1 and CDR2 (germline): MNHEY, SVGEGT. CDR3 length: 13 amino acids. Unmatched junction bases numbered 4, after V lost 3 bases and J lost 7 bases.

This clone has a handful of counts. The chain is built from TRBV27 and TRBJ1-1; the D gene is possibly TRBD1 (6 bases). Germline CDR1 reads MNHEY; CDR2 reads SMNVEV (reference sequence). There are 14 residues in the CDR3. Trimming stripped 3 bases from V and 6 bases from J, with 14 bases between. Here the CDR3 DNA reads TGTGCCAGCAGTTTCGAAACAGGGCTAGCTGAAGCTTTCTTT. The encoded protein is CASSFETGLAEAFF.

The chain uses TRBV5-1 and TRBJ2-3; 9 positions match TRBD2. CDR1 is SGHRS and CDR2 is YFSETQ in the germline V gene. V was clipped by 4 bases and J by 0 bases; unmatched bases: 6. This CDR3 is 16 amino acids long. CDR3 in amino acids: CASSTGLASSTDTQYF. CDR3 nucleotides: TGCGCCAGCAGCACAGGACTAGCGTCTAGCACAGATACGCAGTATTTT.

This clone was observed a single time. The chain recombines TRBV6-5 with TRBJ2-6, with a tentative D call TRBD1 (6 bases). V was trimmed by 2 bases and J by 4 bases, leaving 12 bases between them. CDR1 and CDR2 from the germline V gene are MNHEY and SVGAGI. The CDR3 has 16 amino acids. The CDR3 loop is CASSYILGAGANVLTF. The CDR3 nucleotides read TGTGCCAGCAGTTACATTCTGGGGGCCGGGGCCAACGTCCTGACTTTC.

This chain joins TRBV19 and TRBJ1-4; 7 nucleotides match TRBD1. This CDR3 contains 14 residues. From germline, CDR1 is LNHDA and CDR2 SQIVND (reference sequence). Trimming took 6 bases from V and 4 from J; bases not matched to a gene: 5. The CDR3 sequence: CASRRQGGNEKLFF. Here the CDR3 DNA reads TGTGCCAGTAGACGACAGGGAGGTAATGAAAAACTGTTTTTT.

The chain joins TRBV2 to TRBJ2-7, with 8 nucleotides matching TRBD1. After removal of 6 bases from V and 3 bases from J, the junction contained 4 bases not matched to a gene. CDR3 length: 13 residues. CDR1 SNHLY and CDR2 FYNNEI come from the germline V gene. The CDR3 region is CASSGGQDYEQYF. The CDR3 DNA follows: TGTGCCAGCAGCGGGGGACAGGACTACGAGCAGTACTTC. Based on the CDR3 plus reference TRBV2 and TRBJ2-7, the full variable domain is EPEVTQTPSHQVTQMGQEVILRCVPISNHLYFYWYRQILGQKVEFLVSFYNNEISEKSEIFDDQFSVERPDGSNFTLKIRSTKLEDSAMYFCASSGGQDYEQYFGPGTRLTVT.

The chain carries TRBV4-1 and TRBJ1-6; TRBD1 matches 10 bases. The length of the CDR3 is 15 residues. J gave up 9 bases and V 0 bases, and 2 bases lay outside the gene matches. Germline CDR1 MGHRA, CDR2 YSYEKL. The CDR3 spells CASSQDRTGGSPLHF. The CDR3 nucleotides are TGCGCCAGCAGCCAAGATAGGACAGGGGGTTCACCCCTCCACTTT.

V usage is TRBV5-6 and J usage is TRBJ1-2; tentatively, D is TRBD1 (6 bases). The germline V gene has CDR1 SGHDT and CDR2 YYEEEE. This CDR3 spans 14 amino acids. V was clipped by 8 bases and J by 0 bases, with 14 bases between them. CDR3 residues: CASSGTRTNYGYTF. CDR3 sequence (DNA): TGTGCCAGTTCGGGGACAAGGACTAACTATGGCTACACCTTC.

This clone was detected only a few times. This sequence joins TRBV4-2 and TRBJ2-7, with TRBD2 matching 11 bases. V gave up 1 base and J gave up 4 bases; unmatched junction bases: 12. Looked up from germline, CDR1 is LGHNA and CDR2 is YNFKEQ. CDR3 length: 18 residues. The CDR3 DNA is TGTGCCAGCAGCCAAGGGCGTAGCGGGGGGGCCGGGTCTTACGAGCAGTACTTC. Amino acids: CASSQGRSGGAGSYEQYF.

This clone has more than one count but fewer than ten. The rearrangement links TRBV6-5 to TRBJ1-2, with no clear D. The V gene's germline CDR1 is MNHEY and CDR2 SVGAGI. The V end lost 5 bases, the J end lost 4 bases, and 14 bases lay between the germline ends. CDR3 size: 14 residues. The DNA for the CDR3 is TGTGCCAGCAGTAGGACTCCCTTCTTCTATGGCTACACCTTC. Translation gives CASSRTPFFYGYTF.

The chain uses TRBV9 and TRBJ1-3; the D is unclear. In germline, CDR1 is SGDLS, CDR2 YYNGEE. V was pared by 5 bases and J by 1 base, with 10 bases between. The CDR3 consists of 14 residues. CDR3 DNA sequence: TGTGCCAGCAGGCCACACCATTCTGGAAACACCATATATTTT. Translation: CASRPHHSGNTIYF.

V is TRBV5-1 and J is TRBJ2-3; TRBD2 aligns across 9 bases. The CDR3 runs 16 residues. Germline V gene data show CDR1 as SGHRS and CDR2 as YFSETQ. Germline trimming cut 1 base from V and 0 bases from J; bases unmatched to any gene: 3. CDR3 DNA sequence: TGCGCCAGCAGCTTGCTAAGCGGGGGGAGCACAGATACGCAGTATTTT. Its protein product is CASSLLSGGSTDTQYF.

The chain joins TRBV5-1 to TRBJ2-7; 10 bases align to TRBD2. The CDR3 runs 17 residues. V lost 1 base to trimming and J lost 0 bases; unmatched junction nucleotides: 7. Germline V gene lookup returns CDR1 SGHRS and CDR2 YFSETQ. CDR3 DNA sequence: TGCGCCAGCAGCTTGTTTTTCTCTAGCGGGAGCTCCTACGAGCAGTACTTC. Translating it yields CASSLFFSSGSSYEQYF.